This is a list of T cell receptor beta chains from one sample in a study of T-cell reconstitution after alpha-beta-depleted transplantation in children. TCRdb passed the PCR reads through MiXCR, listing each CDR3 protein once. The table shows 700,000 to 950,000 distinct CDR3 sequences, with roughly 15% occurring only once. Sequences were derived from PBMCs, mostly from graft donor cells, sampled 360 days after TCRalphabeta/CD19-depleted stem cell transplant. These receptors came from a male patient between 10 and 17 years old who had a stem cell transplant for acute lymphoblastic leukemia, so the T cells may come from the graft donor. Both conserved end residues are part of each CDR3. Each record gives: CDR3 DNA, CDR3 protein, D gene, clone size, V gene, J gene. D genes are given only for firm matches. Size is stated for part of the rows, as once, few or many counts, or as a class when the clone is expanded.

CDR3nt: TGCGCCAGCAGCTTGGTAGGGTACCCTGGGGCCAACGTCCTGACTTTC
CDR3aa: CASSLVGYPGANVLTF
d_gene: .
abundance: .
v_gene: TRBV5-1
j_gene: TRBJ2-6

CDR3nt: TGTGCCAGCAGTTTCGACCGTTACAGGGGGAACACTGAAGCTTTCTTT
CDR3aa: CASSFDRYRGNTEAFF
d_gene: TRBD1
abundance: .
v_gene: TRBV6-5
j_gene: TRBJ1-1

CDR3nt: TGTGCCACCAGTGCCCTGGACAGTATCTACGAGCAGTACTTC
CDR3aa: CATSALDSIYEQYF
d_gene: .
abundance: few
v_gene: TRBV24-1
j_gene: TRBJ2-7

CDR3nt: TGCGCCAGCAGCAAGGGCCCGACGGACGAAAAACTGTTTTTT
CDR3aa: CASSKGPTDEKLFF
d_gene: .
abundance: .
v_gene: TRBV5-1
j_gene: TRBJ1-4

CDR3nt: TGTGCCACCAGTGATTATAGCACAGATACGCAGTATTTT
CDR3aa: CATSDYSTDTQYF
d_gene: .
abundance: .
v_gene: TRBV24-1
j_gene: TRBJ2-3

CDR3nt: TGCAGTGCAGGCTCGGGCTCTAACTATGGCTACACCTTC
CDR3aa: CSAGSGSNYGYTF
d_gene: .
abundance: .
v_gene: TRBV20-1
j_gene: TRBJ1-2

CDR3nt: TGTGCCAGCAGCTTAGACGCTCGGGGGCGGCCGGACATCGCCTCCTACGAGCAGTACTTC
CDR3aa: CASSLDARGRPDIASYEQYF
d_gene: .
abundance: .
v_gene: TRBV11-1
j_gene: TRBJ2-7

CDR3nt: TGTGCCAGCAGCTCTTTATGGACAGGGCCGGAAAACAATGAGCAGTTCTTC
CDR3aa: CASSSLWTGPENNEQFF
d_gene: TRBD1
abundance: few
v_gene: TRBV11-2
j_gene: TRBJ2-1

CDR3nt: TGTGCCAGCAGTCCTCCGATAGGAGATACGCAGTATTTT
CDR3aa: CASSPPIGDTQYF
d_gene: .
abundance: .
v_gene: TRBV28
j_gene: TRBJ2-3

CDR3nt: TGTGCCAGCAGCGTTTTGGGCGGGGTCAATGAGCAGTTCTTC
CDR3aa: CASSVLGGVNEQFF
d_gene: .
abundance: many
v_gene: TRBV9
j_gene: TRBJ2-1

CDR3nt: TGTGCCTGGAGCTTTAAAGGGGGTGAGACCCAGTACTTC
CDR3aa: CAWSFKGGETQYF
d_gene: .
abundance: .
v_gene: TRBV30
j_gene: TRBJ2-5

CDR3nt: TGTGCCAGCAGTCCCGCCGGACAGGTCTACAATGAGCAGTTCTTC
CDR3aa: CASSPAGQVYNEQFF
d_gene: TRBD1
abundance: many
v_gene: TRBV12-3/TRBV12-4
j_gene: TRBJ2-1

CDR3nt: TGTGCCAGCAGGCCCCGGCAGTTGACCTACGAGCAGTACTTC
CDR3aa: CASRPRQLTYEQYF
d_gene: .
abundance: .
v_gene: TRBV2
j_gene: TRBJ2-7

CDR3nt: TGCAGTGCTAGTCACTCGGCAGGGGATGTTGGAAACACCATATATTTT
CDR3aa: CSASHSAGDVGNTIYF
d_gene: .
abundance: .
v_gene: TRBV20-1
j_gene: TRBJ1-3

CDR3nt: TGTGCCAGCAGTGCGGGAGCTCTGGAAAGTCATGAGCAGTTCTTC
CDR3aa: CASSAGALESHEQFF
d_gene: .
abundance: few
v_gene: TRBV2
j_gene: TRBJ2-1

CDR3nt: TGTGCCAGCAGTGAGGTGGGAGCGGGAACCTACAATGAGCAGTTCTTC
CDR3aa: CASSEVGAGTYNEQFF
d_gene: TRBD2
abundance: .
v_gene: TRBV2
j_gene: TRBJ2-1